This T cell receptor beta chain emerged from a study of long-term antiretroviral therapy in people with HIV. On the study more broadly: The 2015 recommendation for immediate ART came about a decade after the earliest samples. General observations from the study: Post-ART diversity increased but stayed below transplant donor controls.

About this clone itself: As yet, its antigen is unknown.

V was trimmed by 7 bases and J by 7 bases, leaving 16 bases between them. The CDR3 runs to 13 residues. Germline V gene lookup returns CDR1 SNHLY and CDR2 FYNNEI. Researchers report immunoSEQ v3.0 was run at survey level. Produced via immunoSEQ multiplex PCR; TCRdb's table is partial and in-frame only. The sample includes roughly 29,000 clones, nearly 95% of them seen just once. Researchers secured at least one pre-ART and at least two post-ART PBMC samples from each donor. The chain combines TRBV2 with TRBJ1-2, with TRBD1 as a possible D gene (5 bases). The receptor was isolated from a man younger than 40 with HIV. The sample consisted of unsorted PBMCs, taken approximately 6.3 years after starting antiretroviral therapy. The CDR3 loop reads CASKNLGTVGYTF. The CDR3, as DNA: TGTGCCAGCAAAAATCTGGGGACGGTTGGCTACACCTTC.